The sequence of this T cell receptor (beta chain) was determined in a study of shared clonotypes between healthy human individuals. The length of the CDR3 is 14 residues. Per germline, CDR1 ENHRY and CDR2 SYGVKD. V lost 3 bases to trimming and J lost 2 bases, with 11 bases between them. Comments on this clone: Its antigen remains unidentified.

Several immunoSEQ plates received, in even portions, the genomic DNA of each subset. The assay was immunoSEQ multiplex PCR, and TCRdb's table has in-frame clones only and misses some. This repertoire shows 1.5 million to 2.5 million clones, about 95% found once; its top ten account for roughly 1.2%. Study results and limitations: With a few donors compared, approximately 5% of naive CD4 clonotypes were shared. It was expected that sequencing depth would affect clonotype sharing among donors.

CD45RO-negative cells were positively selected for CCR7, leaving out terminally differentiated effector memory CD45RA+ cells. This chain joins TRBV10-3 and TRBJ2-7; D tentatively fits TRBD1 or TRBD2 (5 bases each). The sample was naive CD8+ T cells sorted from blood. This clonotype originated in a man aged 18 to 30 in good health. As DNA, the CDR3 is TGTGCCATCAGTGAATTCCAGGGAGCCTACGAGCAGTACTTC. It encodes CAISEFQGAYEQYF.